This T cell receptor beta chain was identified in a study of tissue T cells after allogeneic stem cell transplantation (dated 2022 in TCRdb). As for the study more broadly: TCR beta repertoires were profiled across many tissues obtained from research autopsies of patients with and without GVHD, as well as in mouse models of GVHD. On the human side, the study was prospective and observational, with no blinding or randomization.

Taken with the paper, the label for time point translates to: mouse harvest day 14 after allogeneic transplant. Mouse grafts consisting of 10^7 T-cell-depleted bone marrow cells combined with 10^6 splenic CD5+ T cells were administered by tail vein injection. To model GVHD in mice, a major MHC-mismatch B6 (H2b) into BALB/c (H2d) model was used, and tissues were profiled at day 7 or 14. Mouse tissues and retro-orbital blood were harvested on day 7 or 14 post-transplant using separate sterile tools per animal; livers were flushed beforehand. Before genomic DNA isolation with the DNeasy Blood & Tissue Kit, mouse tissues were minced with razor blades in buffered saline. This clone was counted a few times. Its specific antigen is unknown. Since the receptor is from a mouse, mouse gene names and germline sequences apply. The CDR3 end lies 1 residue beyond the end of the read and is filled in from the germline J gene.

The library was built by means of the immunoSEQ multiplex PCR assay. TCRbeta CDR3 sequencing was performed at survey depth by Adaptive Biotechnologies, and CDR3 sequences, V/J genes, productive frequency and template counts were reported. TCR beta CDR3 regions were amplified from genomic DNA rather than RNA. Processing in the source paper ran as follows. Pairwise repertoire overlap between tissues was quantified with Jensen-Shannon divergence, where 1 means complete divergence and 0 identical. Tissues were clustered by single-linkage agglomerative hierarchical clustering of pairwise JSD values, and the clustering results were displayed as dendrograms. All patient samples were analyzed with GLIPH2 using simulation_depth 1000, kmer_min_depth 3 and cdr3_length_cutoff 8, and only groups containing more than two unique CDR3s were kept. A standardized tissue-overlap score extrapolated Jaccard GLIPH-group overlap across patients to a standard repertoire size of 1000 clones. Linear mixed-effect models, with tissue as a fixed effect and individual as a random effect, were used to test how diversity related to clinical or experimental variables. TCRdb retrieved this table from immuneACCESS and kept in-frame rearrangements only. Not all clones are present; in checked studies, unresolved V genes account for under half, and no reason is known for the remainder. Clone size and the V and J calls come from that table; the DNA yielded D and trimming. The sample profile shows 5,000 or so clones; roughly 30% of them were found once. The ten largest make up 4% to 5% of the sample.

The paper as a whole reports these results and caveats: The study did not establish which tissue TCRs were alloreactive or antigen-specific, and some clones may have been host cells that persisted. Not many T cell clones showed up in more than one patient, yet clustering based on motifs uncovered repertoire signatures that were shared across patients in a tissue-specific way. In both patients and mice, T cells from blood and spleen covered only a limited part of the TCR repertoire found in tissues. The patient cohort was small and clinically heterogeneous, and sampling depth was acknowledged as a limitation. Within patients, how anatomically similar the tissues were was a key factor in shaping TCR repertoire composition, regardless of disease or transplant status.

According to the germline V gene (reference sequence), CDR1 reads KGHPV and CDR2 reads FQNQEV. Trimming leaves V shorter by 4 bases and J shorter by 3 bases, with the junction holding 1 base beyond the gene matches. Measured from the cysteine to the phenylalanine, the CDR3 is 14 residues long. Sequencing covers 39 bases of the CDR3, shown here with the frame starting at base 1. Sequenced sample: skin. The chain uses TRBV26 and TRBJ2-5; the central 10 bases match TRBD2. This clonotype originated in a female BALB/c mouse given C57BL/6 T cells with graft-versus-host disease after an allogeneic hematopoietic cell transplant. Partial CDR3 DNA: TGTGCCAGCAGTCCGGGACTGGGGCAAGACACCCAGTAC. It encodes CASSPGLGQDTQY. The whole CDR3 sequence reads CASSPGLGQDTQYF.